This is a list of T cell receptor beta chains from one sample in a study of somatic mutations in cytotoxic T cells in rheumatoid arthritis. Assay: immunoSEQ multiplex PCR; the TCRdb copy retains only in-frame clones and omits some. The repertoire holds around 11,000 clones, with around 80% as singletons. Sample: CD8+ T cells sorted from blood. The receptors here all came from an adult with rheumatoid arthritis. The CDR3 runs from the conserved cysteine through the conserved F or W. Each record gives: D gene, J gene, clone size, V gene, CDR3 DNA, CDR3 protein. D genes are given only for firm matches. The size entry is marked missing in some rows and otherwise reads once, few, many or a size class.

TRBD1 | TRBJ2-1 | NA | TRBV19 | TGTGCCAGTAGTATAGATCTGGGGGACAGTTACAATGAGCAGTTCTTC | CASSIDLGDSYNEQFF
TRBD1 | TRBJ2-7 | NA | TRBV6-1 | TGTGCCAGCAGTGAATGGACAGGGAGGAACTACGAGCAGTACTTC | CASSEWTGRNYEQYF
NA | TRBJ2-6 | NA | TRBV7-9 | TGTGCCAGCATCTTCGGGGCCAACGTCCTGACTTTC | CASIFGANVLTF
NA | TRBJ1-2 | NA | TRBV9 | TGTGCCAGCAGCGTGGGGGGCGACTATGGCTACACCTTC | CASSVGGDYGYTF
TRBD1 | TRBJ1-2 | NA | TRBV25-1 | TGTGCCAGCAGTGAATCATGGGGACAGAGCTATGGCTACACCTTC | CASSESWGQSYGYTF
TRBD2 | TRBJ2-1 | NA | TRBV14 | TGTGCCAGCAGCGAACACACTAGCGGGAGCTCCTACAATGAGCAGTTCTTC | CASSEHTSGSSYNEQFF
NA | TRBJ2-7 | NA | TRBV7-9 | TGTGCCAGCAGCTTAGTCGGAGCCGGATACGAGCAGTACTTC | CASSLVGAGYEQYF
NA | TRBJ1-1 | once | TRBV28 | TGTGCCAGCACGGATAACACTGAAGCTTTCTTT | CASTDNTEAFF
NA | TRBJ1-1 | NA | TRBV21-1 | TGTGCCAGCTGTTGTAAGACTCACACTGAAGCTTTCTTT | CASCCKTHTEAFF
TRBD2 | TRBJ2-2 | once | TRBV29-1 | TGCAGCGTTGAAAGGCGGGGGGGCGGGGAGCTGTTTTTT | CSVERRGGGELFF
NA | TRBJ1-3 | NA | TRBV2 | TGTGCCAGCAGTGAATGGGCACGGCCCTCTGGAAACACCATATATTTT | CASSEWARPSGNTIYF
TRBD1 | TRBJ2-7 | NA | TRBV27 | TGTGCCAGCACTGGGCTGAGGGACGGGACAGGGGATTACGAGCAGTACTTC | CASTGLRDGTGDYEQYF
TRBD2 | TRBJ2-7 | NA | TRBV28 | TGTGCCAGCAGCCTAGATTCTTTAGGACTAGCGGGGGAGTTAGAGCAGTACTTC | CASSLDSLGLAGELEQYF
NA | TRBJ2-7 | NA | TRBV27 | TGTGCCAGCAGTTTCTCCAGTGGTTTCACCTACGAGCAGTACTTC | CASSFSSGFTYEQYF
NA | TRBJ1-4 | NA | TRBV27 | TGTGCCAGCAGTTTAGGTACGGCAGGGCGGAAACTGTTTTTT | CASSLGTAGRKLFF
NA | TRBJ2-2 | NA | TRBV5-6 | TGTGCCAGCAGCTTCGCTATGGGGCTATTGAACACCGGGGAGCTGTTTTTT | CASSFAMGLLNTGELFF
TRBD1 | TRBJ1-4 | NA | TRBV7-9 | TGTGCCAGCAGCAGAGGGACAGGGCGCTTGAAGATGTTTTTT | CASSRGTGRLKMFF
NA | TRBJ2-5 | NA | TRBV2 | TGTGCCAGCAGTGGGAGGGGGCGGGACAACCCAATGACCCAGTACTTC | CASSGRGRDNPMTQYF
TRBD1 | TRBJ2-3 | NA | TRBV28 | TGTGCCAGCAGGGACAGGGCAGGTCCTACGCAGTATTTT | CASRDRAGPTQYF
NA | TRBJ1-1 | NA | TRBV9 | TGTGCCAGCAGCGTAGCCAGGGGGAACACTGAAGCTTTCTTT | CASSVARGNTEAFF
NA | TRBJ1-5 | NA | TRBV13 | TGTGCCAGCAGCTTAGGACTCGGATCAAATCAGCCCCAGCATTTT | CASSLGLGSNQPQHF
NA | TRBJ2-5 | NA | TRBV5-5 | TGTGCCAGCAGCCTTATGGACTCGCTCCCCGCCTCTGACCAAGAGACCCAGTACTTC | CASSLMDSLPASDQETQYF
NA | TRBJ2-2 | NA | TRBV19 | TGTGCCAGTAGTAGCCGACAGAACCTGTACGGGGAGCTGTTTTTT | CASSSRQNLYGELFF
TRBD1 | TRBJ2-5 | NA | TRBV7-9 | TGTGCCAGCTCCTCGGCAGGGGGCCAAGAGACCCAGTACTTC | CASSSAGGQETQYF
NA | TRBJ2-6 | NA | TRBV5-6 | TGTGCCAGCAGCTGGCAGAGTTCTGGGGCCAACGTCCTGACTTTC | CASSWQSSGANVLTF
NA | TRBJ2-7 | once | TRBV7-9 | TGTGCCAGCAGCGGGACCTCGACAGTCGCCTACGAGCAGTACTTC | CASSGTSTVAYEQYF
NA | TRBJ1-5 | few | TRBV29-1 | TGCAGCGTTGTCTTCCAGAATCAGCCCCAGCATTTT | CSVVFQNQPQHF
NA | TRBJ2-7 | NA | TRBV5-6 | TGTGCCAGCAGCCCCGCGGTAGCGCGCGACGAGCAGTACTTC | CASSPAVARDEQYF
TRBD2 | TRBJ2-3 | NA | TRBV29-1 | TGCAGCTCAACCGGGCTAGCGGGAGATGGGGTCACAGATACGCAGTATTTT | CSSTGLAGDGVTDTQYF
TRBD1 | TRBJ1-2 | NA | TRBV4-2 | TGTGCCAGCAGCCCACAACACGGACAGGGGGCGGTGGGCTACACCTTC | CASSPQHGQGAVGYTF
NA | TRBJ1-5 | once | TRBV11-2 | TGTGCCAGCAGCTTAGGTAGCAATCAGCCCCAGCATTTT | CASSLGSNQPQHF
NA | TRBJ2-5 | NA | TRBV27 | TGTGCCAGCAGTTTCCAGCTTGGGAGTGAGGCCCAGTACTTC | CASSFQLGSEAQYF
NA | TRBJ1-1 | few | TRBV4-2 | TGTGCCAGCAGCCAAGATTCAACTGAAGCTTTCTTT | CASSQDSTEAFF
NA | TRBJ1-1 | NA | TRBV4-2 | TGTGCCAGCAGTCAAGATCCAGGGATGAACACTGAAGCTTTCTTT | CASSQDPGMNTEAFF
NA | TRBJ2-7 | NA | TRBV7-6 | TGTGCCAGCAGCTTAGCCGAATGGCCAGCCTCGATCTACGAGCAGTACTTC | CASSLAEWPASIYEQYF
TRBD1 | TRBJ2-7 | few | TRBV6-5 | TGTGCCAGCAGTTACTCGTCTGGGACAGGGGAGCAGTACTTC | CASSYSSGTGEQYF
NA | TRBJ2-7 | NA | TRBV5-4 | TGTGCCAGCAGCTTGGACATAAGCTACGAGCAGTACTTC | CASSLDISYEQYF
TRBD2 | TRBJ2-1 | once | TRBV5-1 | TGCGCCAGCAGCTTGGCCTTGGCTAGCGGGTTCGAAAATGAGCAGTTCTTC | CASSLALASGFENEQFF
TRBD1 | TRBJ1-2 | few | TRBV9 | TGTGCCAGCAGCGTAGAATTCACAGGGGGCCCGAACTATGGCTACACCTTC | CASSVEFTGGPNYGYTF
NA | TRBJ1-2 | NA | TRBV9 | TGTGCCAGCAGCGTAGCGGACCCTTCGTCCGGGGGGTATGGCTACACCTTC | CASSVADPSSGGYGYTF
NA | TRBJ1-6 | NA | TRBV14 | TGTGCCAGCAGCCAAGATAGAGACAGGATTTCACCCCTCCACTTT | CASSQDRDRISPLHF
NA | TRBJ1-2 | NA | TRBV29-1 | TGCAGCGTTGTGGCAGGGTACTATGGCTACACCTTC | CSVVAGYYGYTF
NA | TRBJ1-4 | NA | TRBV7-9 | TGTGCCAGCAGCTTAGGGGAGGGGGCTAATGAAAAACTGTTTTTT | CASSLGEGANEKLFF
TRBD2 | TRBJ2-3 | NA | TRBV23-1 | TGCGCCAGCAGTCTAGCGGGACCCGTGTGGGGCCGTACAGATACGCAGTATTTT | CASSLAGPVWGRTDTQYF
NA | TRBJ2-7 | NA | TRBV21-1 | TGTGCCAGCAGCCCCCCAACCAAGAGGGCCCGGGCGTCCTACGAGCAGTACTTC | CASSPPTKRARASYEQYF
TRBD2 | TRBJ2-7 | few | TRBV5-6 | TGTGCCAGCAGCTCGGGACTAGAGAGTGAGGCCTACGAGCAGTACTTC | CASSSGLESEAYEQYF
NA | TRBJ1-2 | NA | TRBV4-3 | TGCGCCAGCAGCCAAGGGGTGGGGCAGCCTAATGGCTACACCTTC | CASSQGVGQPNGYTF
NA | TRBJ1-3 | NA | TRBV5-1 | TGCGCCAGCACCTTTTCTTCTCCCTCTGGAAACACCATATATTTT | CASTFSSPSGNTIYF
NA | TRBJ1-2 | few | TRBV4-1 | TGCGCCAGCAGCCAAGATACATCGCGAGAGGGGTCCTATGGCTACACCTTC | CASSQDTSREGSYGYTF
TRBD1 | TRBJ1-1 | NA | TRBV28 | TGTGCCAGCAGTTTTTCCGGGACAGTGGTGCCAAACACTGAAGCTTTCTTT | CASSFSGTVVPNTEAFF
NA | TRBJ2-1 | NA | TRBV9 | TGTGCCAGCAGCGTAGGAGGGGCGGTGGGGATCGATGAGCAGTTCTTC | CASSVGGAVGIDEQFF
TRBD1 | TRBJ2-1 | NA | TRBV4-1 | TGCGCCAGCAGCCTGCACACCGGGACAGAGTACAATGAGCAGTTCTTC | CASSLHTGTEYNEQFF
NA | TRBJ1-1 | NA | TRBV19 | TGTGCCAGTAGTATAGGGGTGGGGACTGAAGCTTTCTTT | CASSIGVGTEAFF
NA | TRBJ2-7 | NA | TRBV27 | TGTGCCAGCAGTTTCTCTGTTGGGACAACCCACGAGCAGTACTTC | CASSFSVGTTHEQYF